These 11 T cell receptor beta chains share one sample of origin, sequenced in a study of human T cells and chemical hapten exposure. As to time point: pre-sensitization, week 0. Documented treatment: therapeutic diphenylcyclopropenone sensitization with weekly scalp DPC. TCRdb analysed the RACE reads with MiXCR anew, one entry per CDR3 protein. The sample has 95,000 to 100,000 distinct CDR3 sequences; 10% to 12% are singletons. Sequencing was performed on whole blood, taken in connection with sensitization to the hapten diphenylcyclopropenone (DPC). The origin of the receptors is a woman aged 55-75 years with alopecia areata. Some clones in this sample may be carry-over from other donors' samples.

In the case of this clonotype: Given a much more abundant clone one base away, this may be a read error. The chain combines TRBV11-2 with TRBJ2-7; 11 nucleotides agree with TRBD2. Matching the DNA end better, TRBJ2-1 makes the J call doubtful. The CDR3 runs 15 residues. Looked up from germline, CDR1 is SGHAT and CDR2 is FQNNGV. CDR3 sequence reads: CASSLTSGEIYEQFF. The DNA for the CDR3 is TGTGCCAGCAGCCTGACTAGCGGGGAAATCTACGAGCAGTTCTTC.

The sample holds many counts of this clonotype. The genes are TRBV18 and TRBJ1-5; tentative D call: TRBD1 (5 bases). V lost 2 bases to trimming and J lost 2 bases, with 7 bases between them. CDR1 and CDR2 (germline): KGHSH, LQKENI. The CDR3 has 14 amino acids. In DNA form, the CDR3 reads TGTGCCAGCTCACCAGGGGCCGGCAATCAGCCCCAGCATTTT. Translated, it gives CASSPGAGNQPQHF.

The chain uses TRBV5-1 and TRBJ1-6; the D gene is possibly TRBD1 (6 bases). The germline gives CDR1 SGHRS, CDR2 YFSETQ. Trimming took 2 bases from V and 6 from J, leaving 15 bases between them. This CDR3 is 16 amino acids long. CDR3 sequence (DNA): TGCGCCAGCAGCTTCACAGGGTACGCTGCTAATTCACCCCTCCACTTT. Its translation: CASSFTGYAANSPLHF.

Here the CDR3 DNA reads TGTGCCAGCAGGCGGACCTGGAGCGCTGAAGCTTTCTTT. Protein sequence: CASRRTWSAEAFF. V usage is TRBV6-5 and J usage is TRBJ1-1; D unclear. Germline values: CDR1 MNHEY, CDR2 SVGAGI. There are 13 residues in the CDR3. V lost 6 bases and J lost 6, with 14 bases in between.

This clonotype was picked up many times. J is TRBJ2-1 and V is TRBV7-9; 10 bases are shared with TRBD2. Germline lookup yields CDR1 SEHNR and CDR2 FQNEAQ (reference sequence). There are 15 residues in the CDR3. The junction had 6 bases not matched to a gene; V was cut back by 5 bases and J by 5 bases. CDR3 in DNA: TGTGCCAGCAGCCCACTAGCGGGGACGCACAATGAGCAGTTCTTC. Its protein product is CASSPLAGTHNEQFF.

Remarks on this clonotype: This may be a read error, as it is one base from a much larger clone. The chain has TRBV6-5 and TRBJ1-1; D unclear. The CDR3 totals 11 residues. From germline, CDR1 is MNHEY and CDR2 SVGAGI. V was cut by 7 bases and J by 2 bases, with 5 bases left in between. The CDR3 sequence: CASNHNTEAFF. CDR3 nucleotides: TGTGCCAGCAATCATAACACTGAAGCTTTCTTT.

This clonotype came up a few times. This sequence joins TRBV5-1 and TRBJ2-1, with no clear D. The germline V gene encodes CDR1 SGHRS and CDR2 YFSETQ. V was pared by 0 bases and J by 2 bases, with 9 bases between. The CDR3 spans 15 residues. CDR3 sequence: CASSLAPAAYNEQFF. The CDR3 DNA reads as TGCGCCAGCAGCTTGGCCCCAGCCGCCTACAATGAGCAGTTCTTC.

This clonotype was detected ten times or more. V usage is TRBV5-4 and J usage is TRBJ1-1, with D unresolved. Germline CDR1 SGHNT, CDR2 YYREEE (reference sequence). The CDR3 is made up of 12 amino acids. Trimming removed 3 bases at V and 7 bases at J, with 10 bases between. CDR3 in amino acids: CASSSEWNEAFF. The CDR3 DNA reads as TGTGCCAGCAGCTCGGAGTGGAATGAAGCTTTCTTT.

There are many counts of this clonotype. CDR3 loop: CASSIRDSETQYF. CDR3 in DNA: TGTGCCAGTAGTATTCGGGACAGCGAGACCCAGTACTTC. This chain links TRBV19 with TRBJ2-5; 7 nucleotides agree with TRBD1. CDR1 LNHDA and CDR2 SQIVND come from the germline V gene (reference sequence). The V segment lost 3 bases and the J segment 5 bases; nucleotides outside the gene matches: 3. CDR3 length equals 13 residues.

This clonotype was counted many times. CDR3 DNA sequence: TGCGCCAGCAGCCTAGACGGACAGGGAGGAAATGGCGCACCCCTCCACTTT. Protein sequence: CASSLDGQGGNGAPLHF. The chain combines TRBV5-1 with TRBJ1-6; 8 nucleotides align to TRBD1. This CDR3 has 17 amino acids. After removal of 4 bases from V and 11 bases from J, the junction contained 17 bases not matched to a gene. Germline CDR1 is SGHRS and CDR2 is YFSETQ. Supplemented by reference TRBV5-1 and TRBJ1-6, the full variable domain reads KAGVTQTPRYLIKTRGQQVTLSCSPISGHRSVSWYQQTPGQGLQFLFEYFSETQRNKGNFPGRFSGRQFSNSRSEMNVSTLELGDSALYLCASSLDGQGGNGAPLHFGNGTRLTVT.

This clonotype was counted at least ten times. The rearrangement uses TRBV11-2 and TRBJ2-5; D call uncertain. Germline V gene sequence: CDR1 SGHAT, CDR2 FQNNGV. The CDR3 is made up of 15 amino acids. Trimming took 2 bases from V and 1 from J, leaving 11 bases between them. The CDR3 loop reads CASSLRKSVQETQYF. In DNA form, the CDR3 reads TGTGCCAGCAGCTTAAGGAAAAGCGTCCAAGAGACCCAGTACTTC.